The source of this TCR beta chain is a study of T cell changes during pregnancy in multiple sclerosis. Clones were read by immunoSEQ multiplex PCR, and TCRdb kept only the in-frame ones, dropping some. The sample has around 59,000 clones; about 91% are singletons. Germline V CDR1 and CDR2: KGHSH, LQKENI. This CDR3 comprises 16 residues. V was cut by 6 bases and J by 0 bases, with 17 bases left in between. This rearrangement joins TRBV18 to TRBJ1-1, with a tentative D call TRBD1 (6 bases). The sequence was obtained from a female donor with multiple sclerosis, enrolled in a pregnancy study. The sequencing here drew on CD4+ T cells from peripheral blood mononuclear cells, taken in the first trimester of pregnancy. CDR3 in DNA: TGTGCCAGCTCGCCGACAGGACCTCCCCTGAACACTGAAGCTTTCTTT. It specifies CASSPTGPPLNTEAFF.